The sequence of this T cell receptor beta chain was determined in a study of T cell responses to AZD1222 COVID-19 vaccine. At the level of the study: Doses given second, at about 4 or about 12 weeks, were pooled.

Some clones are missing from TCRdb's copy, which holds only in-frame ones; the method was immunoSEQ multiplex PCR. The sample yields around 150,000 clones, around 94% seen once. Findings and limits, study-wide: Unmutated variant regions reportedly attract nearly half of all spike-specific TCRs. At study baseline, merely several AZD1222 recipients were seropositive. Vaccine-associated CD4 TCRs ranged over spike, dominating at 160-218 and 743-854.

In regard to this clone: Its antigen is not known.

The sequence was obtained from an adult in good health. The sample in question was peripheral blood, obtained on day 0 of AZD1222 vaccination.

CDR3 DNA: TGTGCCAGCAGCTTGGTAGGTAGGACCTACGAGCAGTACTTC. It translates to CASSLVGRTYEQYF. V and J are TRBV5-6 and TRBJ2-7; D is unresolved. There are 14 residues in the CDR3. V was trimmed by 0 bases and J by 2 bases, leaving 9 bases between them. CDR1 is SGHDT, CDR2 YYEEEE, per germline.